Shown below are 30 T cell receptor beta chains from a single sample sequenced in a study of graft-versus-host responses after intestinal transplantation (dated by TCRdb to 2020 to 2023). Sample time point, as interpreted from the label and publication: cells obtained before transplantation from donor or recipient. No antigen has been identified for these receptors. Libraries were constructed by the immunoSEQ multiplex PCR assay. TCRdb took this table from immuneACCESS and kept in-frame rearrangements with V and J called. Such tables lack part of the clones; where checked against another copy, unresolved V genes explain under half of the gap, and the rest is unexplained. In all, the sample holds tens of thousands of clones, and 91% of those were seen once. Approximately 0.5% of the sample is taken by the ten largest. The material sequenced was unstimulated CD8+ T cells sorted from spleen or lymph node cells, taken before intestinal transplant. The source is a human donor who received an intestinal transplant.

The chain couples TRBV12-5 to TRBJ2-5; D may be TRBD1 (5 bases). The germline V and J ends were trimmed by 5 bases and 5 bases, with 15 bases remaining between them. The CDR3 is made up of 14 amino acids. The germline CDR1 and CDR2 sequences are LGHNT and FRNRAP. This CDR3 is CASGPPSRAETQYF. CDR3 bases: TGTGCTAGTGGTCCCCCCAGCAGGGCGGAGACCCAGTACTTC.

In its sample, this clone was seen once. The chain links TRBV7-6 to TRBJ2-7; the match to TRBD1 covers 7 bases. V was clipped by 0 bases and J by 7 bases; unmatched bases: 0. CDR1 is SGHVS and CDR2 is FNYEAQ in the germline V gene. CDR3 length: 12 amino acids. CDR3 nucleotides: TGTGCCAGCAGCTTAGCCAGGGGGGAGCAGTACTTC. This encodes CASSLARGEQYF.

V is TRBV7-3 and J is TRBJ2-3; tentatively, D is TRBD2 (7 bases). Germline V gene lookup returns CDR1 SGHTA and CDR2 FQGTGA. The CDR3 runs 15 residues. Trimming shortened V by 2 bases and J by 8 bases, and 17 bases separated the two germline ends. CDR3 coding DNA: TGTGCCAGCAGCTTAGGGCTTGGGAGGGGGGCTACGCAGTATTTT. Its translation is CASSLGLGRGATQYF.

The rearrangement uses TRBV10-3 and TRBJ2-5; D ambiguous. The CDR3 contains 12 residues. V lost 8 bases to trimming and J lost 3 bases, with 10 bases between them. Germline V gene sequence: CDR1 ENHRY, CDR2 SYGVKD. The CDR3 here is CAISTPKETQYF. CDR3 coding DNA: TGTGCCATCTCGACTCCCAAAGAGACCCAGTACTTC.

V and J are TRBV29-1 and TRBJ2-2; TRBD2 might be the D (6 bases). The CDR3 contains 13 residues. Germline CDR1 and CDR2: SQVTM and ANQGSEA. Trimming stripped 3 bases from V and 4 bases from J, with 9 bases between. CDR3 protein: CSVEEGFTGELFF. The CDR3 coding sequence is TGCAGCGTTGAGGAGGGGTTCACCGGGGAGCTGTTTTTT.

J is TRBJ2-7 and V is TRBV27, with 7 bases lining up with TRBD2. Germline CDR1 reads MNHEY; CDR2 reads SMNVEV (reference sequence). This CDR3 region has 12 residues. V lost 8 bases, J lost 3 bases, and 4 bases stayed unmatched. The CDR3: CASRDYRYEQYF. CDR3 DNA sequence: TGTGCCAGCCGGGACTACCGCTACGAGCAGTACTTC.

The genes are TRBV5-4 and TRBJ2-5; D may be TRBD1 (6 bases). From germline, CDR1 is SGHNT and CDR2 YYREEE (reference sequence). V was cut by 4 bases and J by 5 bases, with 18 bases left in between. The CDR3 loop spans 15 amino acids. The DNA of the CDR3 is TGTGCCAGCAGCCCGAGATGGGGGCGCGAGGAGACCCAGTACTTC. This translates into CASSPRWGREETQYF.

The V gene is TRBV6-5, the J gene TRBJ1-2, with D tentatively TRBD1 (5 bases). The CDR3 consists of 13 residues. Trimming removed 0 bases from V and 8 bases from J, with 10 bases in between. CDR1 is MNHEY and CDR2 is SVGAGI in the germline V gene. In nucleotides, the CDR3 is TGTGCCAGCAGTTACTCAAGGGGATCCGGCTACACCTTC. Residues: CASSYSRGSGYTF.

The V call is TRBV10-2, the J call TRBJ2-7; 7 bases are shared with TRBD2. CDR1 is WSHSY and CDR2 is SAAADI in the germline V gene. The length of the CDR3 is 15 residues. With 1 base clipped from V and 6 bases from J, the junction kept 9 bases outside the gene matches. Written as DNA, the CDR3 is TGCGCCAGCAGTGAGTTGAAGGGGACTACAGGCGAGCAGTACTTC. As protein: CASSELKGTTGEQYF.

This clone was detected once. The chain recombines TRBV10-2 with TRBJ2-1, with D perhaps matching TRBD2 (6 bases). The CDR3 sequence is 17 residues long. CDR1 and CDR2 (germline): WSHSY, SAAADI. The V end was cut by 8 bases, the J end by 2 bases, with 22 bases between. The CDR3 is CASVRPEAGSTYNEQFF. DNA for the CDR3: TGCGCCAGCGTCCGACCCGAGGCGGGGTCCACCTACAATGAGCAGTTCTTC.

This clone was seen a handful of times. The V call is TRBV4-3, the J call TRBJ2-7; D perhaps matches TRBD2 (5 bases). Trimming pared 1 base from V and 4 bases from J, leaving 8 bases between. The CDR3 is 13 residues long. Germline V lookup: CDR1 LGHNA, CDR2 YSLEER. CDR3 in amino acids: CASSQGAGYEQYF. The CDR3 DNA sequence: TGCGCCAGCAGCCAAGGGGCGGGTTACGAGCAGTACTTC.

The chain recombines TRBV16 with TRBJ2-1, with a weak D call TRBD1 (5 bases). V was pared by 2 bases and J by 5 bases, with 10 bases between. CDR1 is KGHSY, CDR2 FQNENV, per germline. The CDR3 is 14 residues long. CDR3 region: CASSQEPGNNEQFF. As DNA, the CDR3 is TGTGCCAGCAGCCAAGAGCCAGGGAACAATGAGCAGTTCTTC.

CDR3 region: CASSPLAGAEQYF. DNA of the CDR3: TGTGCCAGCAGTCCACTAGCGGGAGCCGAGCAGTACTTC. The chain combines TRBV6-5 with TRBJ2-7, with TRBD2 identical over 11 bases. CDR1 is MNHEY and CDR2 is SVGAGI in the germline V gene. Unmatched junction bases numbered 3, after V lost 5 bases and J lost 6 bases. The CDR3 covers 13 residues.

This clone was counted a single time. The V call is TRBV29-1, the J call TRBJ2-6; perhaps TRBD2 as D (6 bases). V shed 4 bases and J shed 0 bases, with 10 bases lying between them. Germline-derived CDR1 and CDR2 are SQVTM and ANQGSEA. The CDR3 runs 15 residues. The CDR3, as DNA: TGCAGCGTTGTGGCGGGAAGCTCTGGGGCCAACGTCCTGACTTTC. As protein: CSVVAGSSGANVLTF.

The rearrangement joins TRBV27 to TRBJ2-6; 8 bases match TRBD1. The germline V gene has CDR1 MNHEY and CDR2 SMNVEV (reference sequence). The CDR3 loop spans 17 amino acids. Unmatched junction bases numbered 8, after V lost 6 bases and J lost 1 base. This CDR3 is CASSTGTGGSGANVLTF. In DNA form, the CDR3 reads TGTGCCAGCAGCACCGGGACAGGAGGGTCTGGGGCCAACGTCCTGACTTTC.

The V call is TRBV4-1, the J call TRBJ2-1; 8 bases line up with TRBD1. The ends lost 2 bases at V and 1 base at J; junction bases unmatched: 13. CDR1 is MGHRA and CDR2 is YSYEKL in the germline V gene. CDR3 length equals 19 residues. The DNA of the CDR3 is TGCGCCAGCAGCCAACACAATCCGACCGGGACAGGATCCTACAATGAGCAGTTCTTC. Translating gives CASSQHNPTGTGSYNEQFF.

Here the CDR3 reads CASSPGSSYEQYF. CDR3 sequence (DNA): TGTGCCAGCAGCCCAGGATCATCCTACGAGCAGTACTTC. The V call is TRBV11-2, the J call TRBJ2-7; D is ambiguous. V shed 5 bases and J shed 1 base, with 9 bases lying between them. CDR3 length: 13 amino acids. The germline gives CDR1 SGHAT, CDR2 FQNNGV.

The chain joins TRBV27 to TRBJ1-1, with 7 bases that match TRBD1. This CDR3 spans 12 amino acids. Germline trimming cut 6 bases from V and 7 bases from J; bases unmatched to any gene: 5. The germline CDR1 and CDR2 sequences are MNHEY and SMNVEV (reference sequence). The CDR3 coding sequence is TGTGCCAGCAGCACAGGGGCAGGTGAAGCTTTCTTT. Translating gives CASSTGAGEAFF.

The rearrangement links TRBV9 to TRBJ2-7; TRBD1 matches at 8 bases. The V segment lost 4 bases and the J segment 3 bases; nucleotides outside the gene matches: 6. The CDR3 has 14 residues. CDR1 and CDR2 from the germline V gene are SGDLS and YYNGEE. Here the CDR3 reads CASSSTGGDYEQYF. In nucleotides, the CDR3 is TGTGCCAGCAGCAGCACAGGGGGAGACTACGAGCAGTACTTC. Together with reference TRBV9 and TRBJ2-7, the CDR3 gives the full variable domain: DSGVTQTPKHLITATGQRVTLRCSPRSGDLSVYWYQQSLDQGLQFLIQYYNGEERAKGNILERFSAQQFPDLHSELNLSSLELGDSALYFCASSSTGGDYEQYFGPGTRLTVT.

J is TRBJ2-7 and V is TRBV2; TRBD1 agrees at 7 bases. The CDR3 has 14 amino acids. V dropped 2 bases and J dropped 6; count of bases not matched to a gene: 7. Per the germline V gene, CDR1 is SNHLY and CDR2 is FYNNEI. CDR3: CASSERGQGVEQYF. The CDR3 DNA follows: TGTGCCAGCAGTGAAAGGGGGCAGGGGGTCGAGCAGTACTTC.

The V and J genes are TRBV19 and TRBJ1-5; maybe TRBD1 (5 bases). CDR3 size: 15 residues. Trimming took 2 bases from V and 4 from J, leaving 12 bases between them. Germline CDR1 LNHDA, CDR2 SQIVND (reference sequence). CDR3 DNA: TGTGCCAGTAGTATATCAGGGTACCAAAATCAGCCCCAGCATTTT. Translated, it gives CASSISGYQNQPQHF.

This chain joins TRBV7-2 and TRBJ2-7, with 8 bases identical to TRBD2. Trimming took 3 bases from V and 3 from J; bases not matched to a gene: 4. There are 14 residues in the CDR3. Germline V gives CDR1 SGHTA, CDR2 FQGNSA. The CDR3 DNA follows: TGTGCCAGCAGCTTCGGGGGGGCTAACTACGAGCAGTACTTC. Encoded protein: CASSFGGANYEQYF.

The CDR3 DNA follows: TGTGCCAGTAGTATAAAAGTGAGCACTGAAGCTTTCTTT. Amino acids: CASSIKVSTEAFF. The rearrangement links TRBV19 to TRBJ1-1; D is uncertain. Germline V gene lookup returns CDR1 LNHDA and CDR2 SQIVND (reference sequence). CDR3 length: 13 residues. V lost 2 bases and J 4 bases, leaving 8 bases between the germline ends. Using reference TRBV19 and TRBJ1-1 for the parts outside the CDR3, the full variable domain is DGGITQSPKYLFRKEGQNVTLSCEQNLNHDAMYWYRQDPGQGLRLIYYSQIVNDFQKGDIAEGYSVSREKKESFPLTVTSAQKNPTAFYLCASSIKVSTEAFFGQGTRLTVV.

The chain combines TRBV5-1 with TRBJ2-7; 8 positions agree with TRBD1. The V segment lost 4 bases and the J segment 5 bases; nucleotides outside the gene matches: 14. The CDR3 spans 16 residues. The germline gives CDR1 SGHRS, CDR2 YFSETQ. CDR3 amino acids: CASSPPGGQGTDEQYF. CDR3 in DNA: TGCGCCAGCAGCCCCCCCGGCGGACAGGGAACAGACGAGCAGTACTTC.

The CDR3 region has the DNA TGTGCCAGCAGTACGTTCAGGGAGGGGGGACACCCACTTTGTAAGCAGTTCTTC. It encodes CASSTFREGGHPLCKQFF. The chain links TRBV28 to TRBJ2-1; tentative D call: TRBD2 (7 bases). Germline V CDR1 and CDR2: MDHEN, SYDVKM. V was trimmed by 5 bases and J by 11 bases, leaving 31 bases between them. The CDR3 is made up of 18 amino acids.

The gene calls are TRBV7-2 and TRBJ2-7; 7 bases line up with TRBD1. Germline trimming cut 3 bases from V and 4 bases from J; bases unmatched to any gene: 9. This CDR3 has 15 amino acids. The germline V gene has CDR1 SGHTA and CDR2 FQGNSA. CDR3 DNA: TGTGCCAGCAGCTTTAACCCAGGGGGAATTTACGAGCAGTACTTC. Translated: CASSFNPGGIYEQYF.

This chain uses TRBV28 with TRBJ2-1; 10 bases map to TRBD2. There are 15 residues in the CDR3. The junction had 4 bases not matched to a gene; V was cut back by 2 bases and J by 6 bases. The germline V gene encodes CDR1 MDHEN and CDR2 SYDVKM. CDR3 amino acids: CASSLASGRVNEQFF. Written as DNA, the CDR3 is TGTGCCAGCAGTTTAGCGAGCGGGAGGGTCAATGAGCAGTTCTTC.

The CDR3 bases are TGTGCCAGCAGCTGGGGACAGGGGTACGAGCAGTACTTC. Amino acid sequence: CASSWGQGYEQYF. This sequence joins TRBV5-5 and TRBJ2-7; 10 bases map to TRBD1. V lost 3 bases and J lost 4; bases outside the gene matches: 1. The CDR3 extends over 13 amino acids. Germline lookup yields CDR1 SGHKS and CDR2 YYEKEE (reference sequence).

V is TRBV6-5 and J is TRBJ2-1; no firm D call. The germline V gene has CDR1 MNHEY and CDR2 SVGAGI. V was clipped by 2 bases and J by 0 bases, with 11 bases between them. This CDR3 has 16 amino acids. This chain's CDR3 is CASSYERASSYNEQFF. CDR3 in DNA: TGTGCCAGCAGTTACGAGAGAGCGAGCTCCTACAATGAGCAGTTCTTC.

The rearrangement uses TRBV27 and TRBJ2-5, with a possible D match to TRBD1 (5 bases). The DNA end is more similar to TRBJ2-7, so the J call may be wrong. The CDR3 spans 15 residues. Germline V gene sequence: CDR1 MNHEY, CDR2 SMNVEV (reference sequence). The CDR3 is CASRPLGDSPYEQYF. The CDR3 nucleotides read TGTGCCAGCAGACCCCTAGGGGATTCCCCCTACGAGCAGTACTTC.